This T cell receptor (beta chain) was recovered during a study of T cells in Graves' hyperthyroidism and ophthalmopathy. Study-wide points: Most thyroid-expanded clonotypes above 0.001 were also found in blood.

This clonotype was recorded at least ten times. What it binds is unknown. Active moderate-to-severe ophthalmopathy, Clinical Activity Score at least 3, NOSPECS at least 4, under 3 months' duration. The PBMCs were sourced from fresh peripheral blood (about 9.7 ml). V lost 5 bases and J 0 bases, leaving 22 bases between the germline ends. The CDR3 extends over 17 amino acids. Germline CDR1 and CDR2: GTSNPN and SVGIG (reference sequence). What was amplified from RNA transcripts were TCR beta CDR3 regions. An initial round of RT-PCR targeting the TCR CDR3 relied on the HTBI primer set. Using its own MiXCR run on the multiplex PCR reads, TCRdb lists one record per CDR3 protein. The sample comprises around 600,000 distinct CDR3 sequences, about 14% of which are singletons, and 7.1% rests with the top ten.

The sample comprised blood. J is TRBJ1-1 and V is TRBV30; no firm D call. The clonotype originates from a woman between 18 and 29 years old with Graves' ophthalmopathy. The CDR3 DNA sequence: TGTGCCTGGTGCCCTCCGTGGGATACATCTATGAACACTGAAGCTTTCTTT. Protein product: CAWCPPWDTSMNTEAFF.